A selection of T cell receptor beta chains follows, all from one sample in a study of control samples from healthy donors and cancer patients. Sequencing used immunoSEQ multiplex PCR; TCRdb keeps in-frame clones, though not all of them. The sample shows more than 95,000 clones, approximately 95% of them seen only once. The sample comprised blood. The receptors originated from a man aged 18 to 30 in good health. Both conserved end residues are part of each CDR3. Fields, in order: D gene, CDR3 length, J gene, V gene, clone size, CDR3 protein, CDR3 DNA. D genes are given only for firm matches. Not all rows give a size; the values are once, few, many and, for expanded clones, a class.

d_gene: -; len: 13; j_gene: TRBJ2-5; v_gene: TRBV4-1; abundance: -; CDR3aa: CASSPRVRETQYF; CDR3nt: TGCGCCAGCAGCCCCAGGGTACGAGAGACCCAGTACTTC
d_gene: -; len: 13; j_gene: TRBJ1-1; v_gene: TRBV5-6; abundance: -; CDR3aa: CASSVTGRTEAFF; CDR3nt: TGTGCCAGCAGCGTTACAGGGCGGACTGAAGCTTTCTTT
d_gene: -; len: 13; j_gene: TRBJ1-6; v_gene: TRBV13; abundance: -; CDR3aa: CASSLGGENTLHF; CDR3nt: TGTGCCAGCAGCTTAGGAGGGGAGAACACCCTCCACTTT
d_gene: -; len: 16; j_gene: TRBJ1-2; v_gene: TRBV27; abundance: -; CDR3aa: CASSSGKVTDPYGYTF; CDR3nt: TGTGCCAGCAGTTCGGGGAAAGTGACAGACCCCTATGGCTACACCTTC
d_gene: -; len: 15; j_gene: TRBJ1-1; v_gene: TRBV10-1; abundance: -; CDR3aa: CASTPLLDRNTEAFF; CDR3nt: TGCGCCAGCACCCCGCTTCTGGACAGGAACACTGAAGCTTTCTTT
d_gene: -; len: 14; j_gene: TRBJ2-3; v_gene: TRBV5-4; abundance: -; CDR3aa: CASSLVGAPDTQYF; CDR3nt: TGTGCCAGCAGCTTGGTCGGGGCCCCAGATACGCAGTATTTT
d_gene: -; len: 15; j_gene: TRBJ2-1; v_gene: TRBV7-9; abundance: -; CDR3aa: CASSLAIGGWNEQFF; CDR3nt: TGTGCCAGCAGCTTAGCGATAGGGGGGTGGAATGAGCAGTTCTTC
d_gene: TRBD1; len: 15; j_gene: TRBJ1-4; v_gene: TRBV2; abundance: -; CDR3aa: CASSARTGAAEKLFF; CDR3nt: TGTGCCAGCAGTGCCCGGACAGGGGCTGCTGAAAAACTGTTTTTT
d_gene: -; len: 14; j_gene: TRBJ2-1; v_gene: TRBV7-2; abundance: -; CDR3aa: CASSFGGPPNEQFF; CDR3nt: TGTGCCAGCAGCTTCGGGGGGCCTCCCAATGAGCAGTTCTTC
d_gene: -; len: 15; j_gene: TRBJ1-1; v_gene: TRBV30; abundance: -; CDR3aa: CAWSVTGTRNTEAFF; CDR3nt: TGTGCCTGGAGTGTAACAGGGACTCGGAACACTGAAGCTTTCTTT
d_gene: TRBD1; len: 16; j_gene: TRBJ1-2; v_gene: TRBV6-4; abundance: -; CDR3aa: CASSPVPGQEFYGYTF; CDR3nt: TGTGCCAGCAGCCCAGTCCCGGGACAGGAATTCTATGGCTACACCTTC
d_gene: TRBD2; len: 14; j_gene: TRBJ2-7; v_gene: TRBV9; abundance: -; CDR3aa: CASSRLATSYEQYF; CDR3nt: TGTGCCAGCAGCAGACTAGCCACCTCCTACGAGCAGTACTTC
d_gene: -; len: 15; j_gene: TRBJ1-2; v_gene: TRBV5-8; abundance: -; CDR3aa: CASSVGSKRGYGYTF; CDR3nt: TGTGCCAGCAGCGTTGGCTCGAAGAGGGGCTATGGCTACACCTTC
d_gene: -; len: 14; j_gene: TRBJ1-1; v_gene: TRBV19; abundance: once; CDR3aa: CASSMYRLNTEAFF; CDR3nt: TGTGCCAGTAGTATGTATCGTCTGAACACTGAAGCTTTCTTT
d_gene: TRBD2; len: 17; j_gene: TRBJ2-7; v_gene: TRBV7-6; abundance: few; CDR3aa: CASSQKQSGTSLYEQYF; CDR3nt: TGTGCCAGCAGCCAAAAACAATCTGGGACTAGTCTCTACGAGCAGTACTTC
d_gene: -; len: 14; j_gene: TRBJ1-1; v_gene: TRBV29-1; abundance: -; CDR3aa: CSVGTQGFGTEAFF; CDR3nt: TGCAGCGTTGGGACTCAAGGGTTCGGCACTGAAGCTTTCTTT
d_gene: -; len: 17; j_gene: TRBJ1-2; v_gene: TRBV7-2; abundance: once; CDR3aa: CASSLKFVSGPLYGYTF; CDR3nt: TGTGCCAGCAGCTTAAAATTCGTTTCGGGACCCCTTTATGGCTACACCTTC
d_gene: TRBD2; len: 16; j_gene: TRBJ2-1; v_gene: TRBV6-1; abundance: -; CDR3aa: CASSEFRGGLYNEQFF; CDR3nt: TGTGCCAGCAGTGAATTCCGGGGGGGGCTGTACAATGAGCAGTTCTTC
d_gene: TRBD1; len: 16; j_gene: TRBJ2-7; v_gene: TRBV4-3; abundance: -; CDR3aa: CASSQAPGQGRYEQYF; CDR3nt: TGCGCCAGCAGCCAAGCACCGGGACAGGGGCGCTACGAGCAGTACTTC
d_gene: -; len: 15; j_gene: TRBJ1-5; v_gene: TRBV27; abundance: -; CDR3aa: CASSPRTPALAAQHF; CDR3nt: TGTGCCAGCAGCCCCCGGACCCCCGCTCTGGCGGCCCAGCATTTT
d_gene: TRBD1; len: 16; j_gene: TRBJ1-1; v_gene: TRBV5-1; abundance: -; CDR3aa: CASRPAGGGSNTEAFF; CDR3nt: TGCGCCAGCAGACCGGCAGGGGGTGGGTCGAACACTGAAGCTTTCTTT
d_gene: -; len: 15; j_gene: TRBJ2-1; v_gene: TRBV27; abundance: -; CDR3aa: CASRRKGDNYNEQFF; CDR3nt: TGTGCCAGCAGGCGTAAGGGGGACAACTACAATGAGCAGTTCTTC
d_gene: -; len: 14; j_gene: TRBJ2-2; v_gene: TRBV6-2/TRBV6-3; abundance: once; CDR3aa: CASSKSGDTGELFF; CDR3nt: TGTGCCAGCAGTAAGTCAGGGGACACCGGGGAGCTGTTTTTT
d_gene: -; len: 11; j_gene: TRBJ1-1; v_gene: TRBV27; abundance: -; CDR3aa: CASSAEGVSFF; CDR3nt: TGTGCCAGCAGTGCCGAGGGGGTGTCTTTCTTT
d_gene: -; len: 16; j_gene: TRBJ2-2; v_gene: TRBV29-1; abundance: -; CDR3aa: CSVSDRSYFNTGELFF; CDR3nt: TGCAGCGTTAGCGACAGAAGTTATTTTAACACCGGGGAGCTGTTTTTT
d_gene: TRBD1; len: 18; j_gene: TRBJ2-1; v_gene: TRBV18; abundance: once; CDR3aa: CASSPVPRSRGRYNEQFF; CDR3nt: TGTGCCAGCTCACCCGTCCCTAGGTCCAGGGGGAGATACAATGAGCAGTTCTTC
d_gene: -; len: 13; j_gene: TRBJ1-1; v_gene: TRBV27; abundance: -; CDR3aa: CASSSTGNTEAFF; CDR3nt: TGTGCCAGCAGTTCGACAGGGAACACTGAAGCTTTCTTT
d_gene: -; len: 14; j_gene: TRBJ1-3; v_gene: TRBV2; abundance: -; CDR3aa: CASSPTGASWTIYF; CDR3nt: TGTGCCAGCAGCCCAACCGGGGCCAGTTGGACCATATATTTT
d_gene: -; len: 10; j_gene: TRBJ2-2; v_gene: TRBV27; abundance: -; CDR3aa: CASSAGELFF; CDR3nt: TGTGCCAGCAGTGCCGGGGAGCTGTTTTTT
d_gene: TRBD1; len: 16; j_gene: TRBJ1-2; v_gene: TRBV9; abundance: -; CDR3aa: CASSVAVDRGHYGYTF; CDR3nt: TGTGCCAGCAGCGTAGCCGTGGACAGGGGCCACTATGGCTACACCTTC
d_gene: -; len: 13; j_gene: TRBJ1-3; v_gene: TRBV12-3/TRBV12-4; abundance: -; CDR3aa: CASRRDGENTIYF; CDR3nt: TGTGCCAGCAGACGGGATGGGGAAAACACCATATATTTT
d_gene: TRBD1; len: 15; j_gene: TRBJ2-2; v_gene: TRBV3-1/TRBV3-2; abundance: -; CDR3aa: CASSPRTGGGGELFF; CDR3nt: TGTGCCAGCAGCCCCAGGACAGGGGGTGGCGGGGAGCTGTTTTTT
d_gene: TRBD1; len: 15; j_gene: TRBJ1-3; v_gene: TRBV7-2; abundance: -; CDR3aa: CASSLGGTGGNTIYF; CDR3nt: TGTGCCAGCAGCTTAGGGGGGACAGGGGGAAACACCATATATTTT
d_gene: -; len: 15; j_gene: TRBJ1-1; v_gene: TRBV12-5; abundance: -; CDR3aa: CASGLGGPVNTEAFF; CDR3nt: TGTGCTAGTGGTTTGGGGGGGCCGGTGAACACTGAAGCTTTCTTT
d_gene: -; len: 13; j_gene: TRBJ1-1; v_gene: TRBV6-1; abundance: -; CDR3aa: CASSERVDTEAFF; CDR3nt: TGTGCCAGCAGTGAAAGGGTGGACACTGAAGCTTTCTTT
d_gene: -; len: 14; j_gene: TRBJ1-5; v_gene: TRBV19; abundance: -; CDR3aa: CASSREVGNQPQHF; CDR3nt: TGTGCCAGTAGTAGAGAGGTAGGCAATCAGCCCCAGCATTTT
d_gene: TRBD2; len: 22; j_gene: TRBJ2-3; v_gene: TRBV4-3; abundance: -; CDR3aa: CASSPKRAGRDLRREHVDTQYF; CDR3nt: TGCGCCAGCAGCCCCAAAAGGGCGGGGCGGGACTTACGGCGGGAGCATGTAGATACGCAGTATTTT
d_gene: -; len: 14; j_gene: TRBJ1-6; v_gene: TRBV27; abundance: -; CDR3aa: CASSFTGYNSPLHF; CDR3nt: TGTGCCAGCAGTTTTACGGGTTATAATTCACCCCTCCACTTT
d_gene: -; len: 17; j_gene: TRBJ1-6; v_gene: TRBV27; abundance: few; CDR3aa: CASSLSRKSSYNSPLHF; CDR3nt: TGTGCCAGCAGTTTATCCAGGAAGAGCTCCTATAATTCACCCCTCCACTTT
d_gene: -; len: 12; j_gene: TRBJ2-7; v_gene: TRBV7-2; abundance: few; CDR3aa: CASSFGVHEQYF; CDR3nt: TGTGCCAGCAGCTTTGGGGTACACGAGCAGTACTTC
d_gene: -; len: 14; j_gene: TRBJ1-1; v_gene: TRBV11-2; abundance: -; CDR3aa: CASRPTGTNTEAFF; CDR3nt: TGTGCCAGCAGACCTACAGGGACGAACACTGAAGCTTTCTTT
d_gene: TRBD1; len: 16; j_gene: TRBJ1-5; v_gene: TRBV6-1; abundance: -; CDR3aa: CASSGRQGNSNQPQHF; CDR3nt: TGTGCCAGCAGTGGGCGACAGGGTAACAGCAATCAGCCCCAGCATTTT
d_gene: TRBD2; len: 16; j_gene: TRBJ2-2; v_gene: TRBV19; abundance: -; CDR3aa: CASSIQRDWYTGELFF; CDR3nt: TGTGCCTCCTCAATACAGCGGGATTGGTACACCGGGGAGCTGTTTTTT
d_gene: -; len: 15; j_gene: TRBJ1-1; v_gene: TRBV9; abundance: -; CDR3aa: CASSVVGAAPVEAFF; CDR3nt: TGTGCCAGCAGCGTAGTGGGGGCCGCTCCGGTTGAAGCTTTCTTT
d_gene: -; len: 12; j_gene: TRBJ1-6; v_gene: TRBV2; abundance: -; CDR3aa: CASRTDNSPLHF; CDR3nt: TGTGCCAGCAGGACGGATAATTCACCCCTCCACTTT
d_gene: TRBD1; len: 16; j_gene: TRBJ2-1; v_gene: TRBV24-1; abundance: -; CDR3aa: CATSDPRTGRDNEQFF; CDR3nt: TGTGCCACCAGTGATCCTCGGACAGGGAGAGACAATGAGCAGTTCTTC
d_gene: -; len: 12; j_gene: TRBJ1-2; v_gene: TRBV6-1; abundance: -; CDR3aa: CASSEISYGYTF; CDR3nt: TGTGCCAGCAGTGAAATCAGTTATGGCTACACCTTC
d_gene: -; len: 15; j_gene: TRBJ1-2; v_gene: TRBV6-5; abundance: -; CDR3aa: CASSKGGGDDYGYTF; CDR3nt: TGTGCCAGCTCCAAAGGGGGAGGGGACGACTATGGCTACACCTTC
d_gene: -; len: 14; j_gene: TRBJ2-2; v_gene: TRBV30; abundance: -; CDR3aa: CAARSQDTTGELFF; CDR3nt: TGTGCTGCACGCTCACAGGACACTACCGGGGAGCTGTTTTTT
d_gene: TRBD1; len: 12; j_gene: TRBJ2-1; v_gene: TRBV11-1; abundance: -; CDR3aa: CASSPGQNEQFF; CDR3nt: TGTGCCAGCAGCCCGGGACAGAATGAGCAGTTCTTC
d_gene: -; len: 16; j_gene: TRBJ2-3; v_gene: TRBV27; abundance: -; CDR3aa: CASSFRTAPSTDTQYF; CDR3nt: TGTGCCAGCAGTTTCAGGACAGCCCCCAGCACAGATACGCAGTATTTT